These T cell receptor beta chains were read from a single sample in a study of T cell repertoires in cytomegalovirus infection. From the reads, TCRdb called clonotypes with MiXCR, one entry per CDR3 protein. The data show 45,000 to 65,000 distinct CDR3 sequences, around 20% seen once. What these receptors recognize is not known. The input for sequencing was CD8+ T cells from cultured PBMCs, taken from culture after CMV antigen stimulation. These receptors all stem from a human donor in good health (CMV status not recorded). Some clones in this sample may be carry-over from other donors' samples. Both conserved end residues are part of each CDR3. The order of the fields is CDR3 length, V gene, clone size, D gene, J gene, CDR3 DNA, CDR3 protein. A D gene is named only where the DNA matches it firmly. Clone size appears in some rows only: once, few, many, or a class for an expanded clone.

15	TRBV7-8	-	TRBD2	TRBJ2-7	TGTGCCAGCACCCTAGCGGGGGGGCTTGGAGACGAGCAGTACTTC	CASTLAGGLGDEQYF
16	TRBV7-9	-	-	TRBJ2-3	TGTGCCAGCAGCTTCGGGACCCTAAGTCGCACAGATACGCAGTATTTT	CASSFGTLSRTDTQYF
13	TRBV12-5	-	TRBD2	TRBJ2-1	TGTGCTAGTGTGAGCGGGGGGGACAATGAGCAGTTCTTC	CASVSGGDNEQFF
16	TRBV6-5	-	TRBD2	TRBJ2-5	TGTGCCAGCAGTTACTTTGCGGGGGGTGCTGAAGAGACCCAGTACTTC	CASSYFAGGAEETQYF
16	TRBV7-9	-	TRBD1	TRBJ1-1	TGTGCCAGCAGCTTAGAGGAGGGGACAGGGGTAACTGAAGCTTTCTTT	CASSLEEGTGVTEAFF
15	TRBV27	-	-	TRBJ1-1	TGTGCCAGCAGTCGGGGGGCCGCGGGTGGCACTGAAGCTTTCTTT	CASSRGAAGGTEAFF
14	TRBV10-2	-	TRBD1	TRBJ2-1	TGCGCCAGCAGTCCCGGGACAGGGAGCAATGAGCAGTTCTTC	CASSPGTGSNEQFF
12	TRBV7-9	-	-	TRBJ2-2	TGTGCCAGCTTCCCAGACACCGGGGAGCTGTTTTTT	CASFPDTGELFF
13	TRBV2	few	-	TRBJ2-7	TGTGCCAGCCTCGGGGGAACGGGCCACGAGCAGTACTTC	CASLGGTGHEQYF
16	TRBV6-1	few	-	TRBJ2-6	TGTGCCAGCAGTGAAGATAGGGTCGCTGGGGCCAACGTCCTGACTTTC	CASSEDRVAGANVLTF
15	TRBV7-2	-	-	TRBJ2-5	TGTGCCAGCAGCTTAGCGCGGTTGTTACAAGAGACCCAGTACTTC	CASSLARLLQETQYF
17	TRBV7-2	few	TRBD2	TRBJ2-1	TGTGCCAGCAGCTTAGACCTGGCTAGCGGGGGTTATGGTGAGCAGTTCTTC	CASSLDLASGGYGEQFF
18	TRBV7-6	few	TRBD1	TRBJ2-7	TGTGCCAGCAGCTTCGATAGACAGGGGTCAACCCTCTCCTACGAGCAGTACTTC	CASSFDRQGSTLSYEQYF
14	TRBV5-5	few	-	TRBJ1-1	TGTGCCAGCAGCCGAGGACGGCAGAACACTGAAGCTTTCTTT	CASSRGRQNTEAFF
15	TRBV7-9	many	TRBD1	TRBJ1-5	TGTGCCAGCAGTCCCGGACAGGGTAGCAATCAGCCCCAGCATTTT	CASSPGQGSNQPQHF
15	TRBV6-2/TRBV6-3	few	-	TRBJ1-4	TGTGCCAGCAGTTCGCGACAGGCCGGAGGTGAAAAACTGTTTTTT	CASSSRQAGGEKLFF
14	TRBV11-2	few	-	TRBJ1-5	TGTGCCAGCAGCCCTGATGAGGGGGATCAGCCCCAGCATTTT	CASSPDEGDQPQHF
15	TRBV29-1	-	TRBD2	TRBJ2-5	TGCAGCGTTCCGGGACTAGCGGTAGCGCAAGAGACCCAGTACTTC	CSVPGLAVAQETQYF
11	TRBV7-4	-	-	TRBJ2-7	TGTGCCAGCACCTCGATGGGGCAGCAGTACTTC	CASTSMGQQYF
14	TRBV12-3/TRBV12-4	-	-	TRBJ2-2	TGTGCCAGCAGCCCGTCCCCACTGGACGGGGAGCTGTTTTTT	CASSPSPLDGELFF
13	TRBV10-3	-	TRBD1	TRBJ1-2	TGTGCCATCAGCTCGGGACAGCTCTATGGCTACACCTTC	CAISSGQLYGYTF
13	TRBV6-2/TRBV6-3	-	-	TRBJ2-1	TGTGCCAGCAGTTACACTCCGTTCGCCGAGCAGTTCTTC	CASSYTPFAEQFF
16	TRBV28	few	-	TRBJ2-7	TGTGCCAGCAGCCCTCTCCGGGGGCGCTTGAGGAGCGAGCAGTACTTC	CASSPLRGRLRSEQYF
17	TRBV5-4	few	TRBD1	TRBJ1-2	TGTGCCAGCAGCACAGCCGACAGGGGGGTAAATTTGCATGGCTACACCTTC	CASSTADRGVNLHGYTF
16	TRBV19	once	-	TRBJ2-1	TGTGCCAGTAGTTCGGGAGGGACAGGCTCCTACAATGAGCAGTTCTTC	CASSSGGTGSYNEQFF
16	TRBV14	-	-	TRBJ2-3	TGTGCCAGCAGCCAAGTATGGTCTGCCATGGGAGATACGCAGTATTTT	CASSQVWSAMGDTQYF
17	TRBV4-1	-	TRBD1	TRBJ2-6	TGCGCCAGCAGCCCCGAAGGACAGGGCTCTGGGGCCAACGTCCTGACTTTC	CASSPEGQGSGANVLTF
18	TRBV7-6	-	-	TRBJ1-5	TGTGCCAGCAGCTTAGCCACTAGGGACGAAGATAGCAATCAGCCCCAGCATTTT	CASSLATRDEDSNQPQHF
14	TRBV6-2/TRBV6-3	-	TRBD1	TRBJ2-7	TGTGCCAGCAGCCTACCGGGACAGGGCTACGAGCAGTACTTC	CASSLPGQGYEQYF
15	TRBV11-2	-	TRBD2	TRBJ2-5	TGTGCCAGCAGCTCCGAGGCTAGCGGCCAAGAGACCCAGTACTTC	CASSSEASGQETQYF
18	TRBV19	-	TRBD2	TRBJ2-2	TGTGCCAGTAGTCCAAGACTAGCGGGAGACGCGAACACCGGGGAGCTGTTTTTT	CASSPRLAGDANTGELFF
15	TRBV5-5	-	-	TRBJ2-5	TGTGCCAGCAGCTTGGGGGATTTGGCTCAAGAGACCCAGTACTTC	CASSLGDLAQETQYF
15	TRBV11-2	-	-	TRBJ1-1	TGTGCCAGCAGCGCCTCCACCCGGGGGTACACTGAAGCTTTCTTT	CASSASTRGYTEAFF
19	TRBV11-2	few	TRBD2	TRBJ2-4	TGTGCCAGCAGCTCACAGGGGCTAGCGGGGGGGCTCGCCAAAAACATTCAGTACTTC	CASSSQGLAGGLAKNIQYF
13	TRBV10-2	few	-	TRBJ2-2	TGCGCCAGCACCGGCCCTAACACCGGGGAGCTGTTTTTT	CASTGPNTGELFF
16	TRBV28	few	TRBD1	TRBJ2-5	TGTGCCAGCAGTTTATCCGGGGACAGGGGAAAGGAGACCCAGTACTTC	CASSLSGDRGKETQYF
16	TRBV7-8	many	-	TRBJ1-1	TGTGCCAGCAGCCAACGCTCGGGAGACGAGAACACTGAAGCTTTCTTT	CASSQRSGDENTEAFF
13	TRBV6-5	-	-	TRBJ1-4	TGTGCCAGCAGCCGGGGCTTTGGTGAAAAACTGTTTTTT	CASSRGFGEKLFF
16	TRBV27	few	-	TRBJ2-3	TGTGCCAGCAGTTCCCTTATATCCCTCGCATCAGATACGCAGTATTTT	CASSSLISLASDTQYF
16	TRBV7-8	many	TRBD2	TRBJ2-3	TGTGCCAGCAGCTCCAACCGGGGGGGCGGCACAGATACGCAGTATTTT	CASSSNRGGGTDTQYF
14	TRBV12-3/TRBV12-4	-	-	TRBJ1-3	TGTGCCAGCAGTTTACAGTTCTCTGGAAACACCATATATTTT	CASSLQFSGNTIYF
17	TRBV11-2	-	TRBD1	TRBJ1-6	TGTGCCACCAAGGGACAGGGGATCGGCTCCTATAATTCACCCCTCCACTTT	CATKGQGIGSYNSPLHF
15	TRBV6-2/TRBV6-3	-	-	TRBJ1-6	TGTGCCAGCACCGACGGGGGGGGCAATAATTCACCCCTCCACTTT	CASTDGGGNNSPLHF